Following are 5 T cell receptor beta chains from one sample sequenced in a study of T cell changes during pregnancy in multiple sclerosis. This table comes from immunoSEQ multiplex PCR, and its TCRdb copy is limited to in-frame clones, with some not included. The table includes 45,000 to 55,000 clones, 92% detected once. Sample: CD4+ T cells from peripheral blood mononuclear cells, taken in the second trimester of pregnancy. The receptors were sampled from a female donor in good health, enrolled as a control in a pregnancy study.

The chain is built from TRBV28 and TRBJ2-2; possible D gene TRBD1, 6 bases. V gave up 7 bases and J gave up 7 bases, with 19 bases separating them. The germline V gene has CDR1 MDHEN and CDR2 SYDVKM. CDR3 length: 15 residues. Written as DNA, the CDR3 is TGTGCCAGCATACCCCCCTGGGGGCATGGCGGGGAGCTGTTTTTT. It translates to CASIPPWGHGGELFF.

V gene TRBV4-2 combines with J gene TRBJ1-4; TRBD1 is a possible D gene (5 bases). Trimming cost V 0 bases and J 6 bases, with 11 bases left between them. The germline V gene has CDR1 LGHNA and CDR2 YNFKEQ. The CDR3 covers 15 residues. CDR3 sequence: CASSQDRGRDEKLFF. DNA of the CDR3: TGTGCCAGCAGCCAAGATAGGGGCAGGGATGAAAAACTGTTTTTT.

This chain uses TRBV5-1 with TRBJ1-3, with D tentatively TRBD1 (6 bases). V lost 0 bases and J lost 3, with 10 bases in between. The CDR3 is made up of 15 amino acids. The germline V gene has CDR1 SGHRS and CDR2 YFSETQ. The CDR3 nucleotides read TGCGCCAGCAGCTTGGGACAGGTGTATGGAAACACCATATATTTT. This gives the protein CASSLGQVYGNTIYF.

A single count supports this clone. The chain has TRBV30 and TRBJ2-3; a possible D gene is TRBD2 (5 bases). The CDR3 consists of 15 residues. V was clipped by 3 bases and J by 0 bases, with 13 bases between them. Germline-derived CDR1 and CDR2 are GTSNPN and SVGIG (reference sequence). In nucleotides, the CDR3 is TGTGCCTGGAGGGGTGGGAGTGGAAGCACAGATACGCAGTATTTT. Translating it yields CAWRGGSGSTDTQYF.

The J gene is TRBJ2-3, the V gene TRBV5-1; 10 bases match TRBD2. Unmatched junction bases numbered 3, after V lost 5 bases and J lost 3 bases. Germline CDR1 and CDR2: SGHRS and YFSETQ. The CDR3 extends over 14 amino acids. For the CDR3, the DNA is TGCGCCAGCAGGGCTAGCGGGAGTACAGATACGCAGTATTTT. Protein product: CASRASGSTDTQYF. The full variable domain, in which reference TRBV5-1 and TRBJ2-3 provide the parts outside the CDR3, is KAGVTQTPRYLIKTRGQQVTLSCSPISGHRSVSWYQQTPGQGLQFLFEYFSETQRNKGNFPGRFSGRQFSNSRSEMNVSTLELGDSALYLCASRASGSTDTQYFGPGTRLTVL.